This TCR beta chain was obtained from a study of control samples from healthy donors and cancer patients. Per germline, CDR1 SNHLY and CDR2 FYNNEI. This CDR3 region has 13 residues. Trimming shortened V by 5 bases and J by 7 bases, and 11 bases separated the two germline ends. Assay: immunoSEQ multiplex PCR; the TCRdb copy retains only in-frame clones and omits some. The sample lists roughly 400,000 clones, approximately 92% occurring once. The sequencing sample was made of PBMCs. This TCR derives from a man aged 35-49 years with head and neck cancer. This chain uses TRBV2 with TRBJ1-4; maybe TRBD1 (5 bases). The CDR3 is CASSLRDGEKLFF. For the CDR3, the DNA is TGTGCCAGCAGTCTACGGGACGGTGAAAAACTGTTTTTT.